This T cell receptor beta chain was identified during a study of blood T cell repertoires in COVID-19. Study context: The study drew acute and convalescent COVID-19 samples from the United States, Italy and Spain. In each case, the material was cDNA or gDNA derived from T cells, B-cell-depleted T cells, or PBMCs.

Produced via immunoSEQ multiplex PCR; TCRdb's table is partial and in-frame only. The table includes over 250,000 clones, over 75% detected once. CDR3 length: 15 residues. Germline V gene data show CDR1 as SGHRS and CDR2 as YFSETQ. V shed 5 bases and J 1 base; nucleotides not matched to a gene: 5. The material sequenced was peripheral blood. The TCR was taken from a man aged 50 to 59 with active or convalescent COVID-19. V gene TRBV5-1 combines with J gene TRBJ2-1, with TRBD2 matching over 8 bases. CDR3 amino acids: CASRTSGASYNEQFF. The CDR3 bases are TGCGCCAGCAGAACTAGCGGCGCTTCCTACAATGAGCAGTTCTTC.